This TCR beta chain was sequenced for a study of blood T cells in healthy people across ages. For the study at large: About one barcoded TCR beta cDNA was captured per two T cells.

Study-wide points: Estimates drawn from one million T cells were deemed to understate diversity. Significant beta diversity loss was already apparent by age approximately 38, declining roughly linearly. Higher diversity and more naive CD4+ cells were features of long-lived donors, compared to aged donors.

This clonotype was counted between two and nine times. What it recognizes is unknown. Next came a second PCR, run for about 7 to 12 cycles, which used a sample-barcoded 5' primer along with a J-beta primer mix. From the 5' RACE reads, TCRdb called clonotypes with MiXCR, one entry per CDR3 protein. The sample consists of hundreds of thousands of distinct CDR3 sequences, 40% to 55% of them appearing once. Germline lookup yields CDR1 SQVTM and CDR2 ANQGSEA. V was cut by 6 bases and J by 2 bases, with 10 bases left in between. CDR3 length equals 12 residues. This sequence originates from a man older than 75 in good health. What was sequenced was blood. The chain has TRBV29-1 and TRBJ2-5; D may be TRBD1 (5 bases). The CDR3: CSVAQGQETQYF. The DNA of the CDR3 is TGCAGCGTCGCCCAGGGACAAGAGACCCAGTACTTC. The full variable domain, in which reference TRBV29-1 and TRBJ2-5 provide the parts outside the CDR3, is SAVISQKPSRDICQRGTSLTIQCQVDSQVTMMFWYRQQPGQSLTLIATANQGSEATYESGFVIDKFPISRPNLTFSTLTVSNMSPEDSSIYLCSVAQGQETQYFGPGTRLLVL.